The clone carrying this T cell receptor beta chain came up a few times. The record originates from a study of identical twins. TCRdb reanalysed the 5' RACE reads using MiXCR and keeps one entry per CDR3 protein. The repertoire holds hundreds of thousands of distinct CDR3 sequences, with 15% to 20% as singletons. The CDR3 runs to 16 residues. Germline V gene lookup returns CDR1 SGHTA and CDR2 FQGNSA. V shed 5 bases and J shed 6 bases, with 19 bases lying between them. The same specimen was also included in a second study, on T cells expressing NK-cell markers. That paper states: The CD3+CD56-NKG2C+ fraction of a handful of donors was likewise dominated by these clonotypes.

V and J are TRBV7-2 and TRBJ2-2; possible D gene TRBD2, 6 bases. The source of this sequence is a woman between 18 and 30 years old in good health. Sequencing was carried out using PBMCs. CDR3 in DNA: TGTGCCAGCAGCACGTCTAGCGCTGGCTCATCCGGGGAGCTGTTTTTT. This translates into CASSTSSAGSSGELFF.